These 29 T cell receptor beta chains originate from one sample sequenced in a study of T-cell reconstitution after alpha-beta-depleted transplantation in children. For TCRbeta, the library was prepared with unique molecular identifiers. TCRdb re-called the PCR reads through MiXCR, storing one row per CDR3 protein. The table has hundreds of thousands of distinct CDR3 sequences, roughly a sixth seen once. The starting material was PBMCs, mostly from graft donor cells, obtained 360 days after TCRalphabeta/CD19-depleted stem cell transplant. The receptors were gathered from a male patient between 2 and 15 years old who had a stem cell transplant for acute lymphoblastic leukemia, so the T cells may come from the graft donor.

The table lists this clonotype with a few counts. This chain connects TRBV5-1 to TRBJ1-2; D is uncertain. This CDR3 has 14 amino acids. Germline lookup yields CDR1 SGHRS and CDR2 YFSETQ. V lost 0 bases and J 1 base, leaving 7 bases between the germline ends. DNA for the CDR3: TGCGCCAGCAGCTTGGTTGCAGATAACTATGGCTACACCTTC. Its protein product is CASSLVADNYGYTF.

The rearrangement uses TRBV29-1 and TRBJ1-3; 7 nucleotides agree with TRBD1. CDR1 is SQVTM, CDR2 ANQGSEA, per germline. Trimming took 7 bases from V and 0 from J; bases not matched to a gene: 6. This CDR3 region has 14 residues. In DNA form, the CDR3 reads TGCAGCGGATGGGACAGTCGCTCTGGAAACACCATATATTTT. It codes for CSGWDSRSGNTIYF.

The chain employs TRBV28 and TRBJ1-5, with D tentatively TRBD1 (5 bases). The CDR3 runs to 19 residues. Trimming shortened V by 7 bases and J by 2 bases, and 27 bases separated the two germline ends. Germline V gene lookup returns CDR1 MDHEN and CDR2 SYDVKM. The CDR3 DNA reads as TGTGCCAGCACCAACGACCCAGGCAGGGCAGTTTCGGGCAATCAGCCCCAGCATTTT. Translated, it gives CASTNDPGRAVSGNQPQHF.

This clonotype was observed a handful of times. V is TRBV7-9 and J is TRBJ2-3; D not resolved. The CDR3 has 13 amino acids. V dropped 6 bases and J dropped 6 bases, with 13 bases sitting between them. CDR1 and CDR2 (germline): SEHNR, FQNEAQ (reference sequence). This CDR3 is CASRERGSDTQYF. In DNA form, the CDR3 reads TGTGCCAGCAGGGAGCGTGGTTCTGATACGCAGTATTTT.

The rearrangement links TRBV28 to TRBJ2-1, with D perhaps being TRBD1 or TRBD2 (5 bases each). V was pared by 6 bases and J by 7 bases, with 7 bases between. CDR1 and CDR2 from the germline V gene are MDHEN and SYDVKM. The CDR3 contains 11 residues. The DNA for the CDR3 is TGTGCCAGCAGCAGGGAGAATGAGCAGTTCTTC. It codes for CASSRENEQFF.

This clonotype was counted ten times or more. The rearrangement uses TRBV5-1 and TRBJ2-7; tentatively, D is TRBD2 (5 bases). Trimming cost V 2 bases and J 0 bases, with 9 bases left between them. CDR3 length: 14 amino acids. Germline CDR1 is SGHRS and CDR2 is YFSETQ. This CDR3 reads CASSLGGYSYEQYF. CDR3 nucleotides: TGCGCCAGCAGCTTAGGAGGATACTCCTACGAGCAGTACTTC. Drawing the rest from reference TRBV5-1 and TRBJ2-7, the complete variable domain is KAGVTQTPRYLIKTRGQQVTLSCSPISGHRSVSWYQQTPGQGLQFLFEYFSETQRNKGNFPGRFSGRQFSNSRSEMNVSTLELGDSALYLCASSLGGYSYEQYFGPGTRLTVT.

The chain joins TRBV5-1 to TRBJ2-1; 10 bases are shared with TRBD2. The CDR3 runs 18 residues. CDR1 SGHRS and CDR2 YFSETQ come from the germline V gene. J was trimmed by 4 bases and V by 5 bases; bases with no gene match: 15. Here the CDR3 reads CASSIHPSGGLGYNEQFF. In DNA, the CDR3 is TGCGCCAGCAGTATTCATCCTAGCGGGGGCCTGGGTTACAATGAGCAGTTCTTC.

The chain is built from TRBV12-3 or TRBV12-4 and TRBJ2-3; TRBD1 matches 8 bases. Trimming took 5 bases from V and 4 from J; bases not matched to a gene: 14. The length of the CDR3 is 17 residues. The CDR3 is CASSDRRRTGRADTQYF. CDR3 bases: TGTGCCAGCAGTGACCGACGAAGGACAGGGCGTGCAGATACGCAGTATTTT.

CDR3 loop: CASSEPGQGKYEQYF. Written as DNA, the CDR3 is TGTGCCAGCAGTGAACCGGGACAGGGGAAATACGAGCAGTACTTC. The genes are TRBV2 and TRBJ2-7; 10 bases match TRBD1. V was pared by 2 bases and J by 4 bases, with 5 bases of the junction left unmatched. This CDR3 spans 15 amino acids. Germline V gene data show CDR1 as SNHLY and CDR2 as FYNNEI.

The V call is TRBV11-2, the J call TRBJ1-4; 8 nucleotides line up with TRBD1. V trimming: 2 bases; J trimming: 7 bases; junction bases outside the gene matches: 9. From germline, CDR1 is SGHAT and CDR2 FQNNGV. This CDR3 is built from 16 residues. The chain's CDR3 is CASSLTPGGKREKLFF. The CDR3, as DNA: TGTGCCAGCAGCTTAACACCAGGGGGCAAGCGTGAAAAACTGTTTTTT. Filled out from reference TRBV11-2 and TRBJ1-4, the complete variable domain reads EAGVAQSPRYKIIEKRQSVAFWCNPISGHATLYWYQQILGQGPKLLIQFQNNGVVDDSQLPKDRFSAERLKGVDSTLKIQPAKLEDSAVYLCASSLTPGGKREKLFFGSGTQLSVL.

This chain links TRBV5-1 with TRBJ1-4; D possibly corresponds to TRBD1 (5 bases). The CDR3 runs 15 residues. Germline CDR1 SGHRS, CDR2 YFSETQ. Trimming shortened V by 2 bases and J by 0 bases, and 8 bases separated the two germline ends. The CDR3 loop is CASSFKGATNEKLFF. The CDR3 DNA is TGCGCCAGCAGCTTTAAAGGGGCAACTAATGAAAAACTGTTTTTT.

In its sample, this clonotype was seen many times. One end of the junction is discordant with germline, which a read error may explain. V usage is TRBV5-1 and J usage is TRBJ2-5; D is perhaps TRBD1 or TRBD2 (5 bases each). CDR1 and CDR2 (germline): SGHRS, YFSETQ. This CDR3 comprises 13 residues. The CDR3 DNA follows: TGTGCCAGCAGTTTTCGGGGCGAAGAGACCCAGTACTTC. It yields the protein CASSFRGEETQYF.

This chain joins TRBV15 and TRBJ1-6; TRBD1 is a possible D gene (5 bases). Between the trimmed V and J ends, which lost 5 bases and 0 bases, there was a span of 11 bases. The CDR3 is 16 amino acids. Germline V gene sequence: CDR1 LNHNV, CDR2 YYDKDF (reference sequence). The CDR3 region has the DNA TGTGCCACCAGCCCCGGGGGGAGCTCCTATAATTCACCCCTCCACTTT. Its translation is CATSPGGSSYNSPLHF.

At least ten counts were recorded for this clonotype. V gene TRBV20-1 combines with J gene TRBJ2-7; 7 bases match TRBD2. This CDR3 is 13 amino acids long. Germline CDR1 and CDR2: DFQATT and SNEGSKA (reference sequence). V shed 5 bases, J shed 3 bases, and the junction held 7 bases outside the gene matches. In DNA form, the CDR3 reads TGCAGTGCTCAATCCCCTAGCGGCTACGAGCAGTACTTC. Translated: CSAQSPSGYEQYF.

This clonotype was detected a few times. V and J are TRBV6-1 and TRBJ2-1; 7 bases agree with TRBD2. V trimming: 0 bases; J trimming: 11 bases; junction bases outside the gene matches: 13. Germline V gene lookup returns CDR1 MNHNS and CDR2 SASEGT. CDR3 size: 16 residues. The CDR3 DNA follows: TGTGCCAGCAGTGAAGCGGGGCTGGATCAAGCGGGAAAGCAGTTCTTC. It encodes CASSEAGLDQAGKQFF.

V and J are TRBV6-1 and TRBJ2-5; either TRBD1 or TRBD2 may supply D (5 bases each). Trimming pared 5 bases from V and 2 bases from J, leaving 12 bases between. The CDR3 spans 14 residues. Germline V gives CDR1 MNHNS, CDR2 SASEGT. In DNA, the CDR3 is TGTGCCAGCAGTCCCCGGGGCCGTCAAGAGACCCAGTACTTC. Protein: CASSPRGRQETQYF.

The rearrangement joins TRBV2 to TRBJ2-7; the D gene could be TRBD1 or TRBD2 (5 bases each). V gave up 6 bases and J gave up 4 bases, with 16 bases separating them. CDR3 length: 14 residues. CDR1 and CDR2 from the germline V gene are SNHLY and FYNNEI. The CDR3 DNA sequence: TGTGCCAGCAGAGAACAAGGGACGTCATACGAGCAGTACTTC. Its translation: CASREQGTSYEQYF. The full variable domain, its missing parts supplied by reference TRBV2 and TRBJ2-7, is EPEVTQTPSHQVTQMGQEVILRCVPISNHLYFYWYRQILGQKVEFLVSFYNNEISEKSEIFDDQFSVERPDGSNFTLKIRSTKLEDSAMYFCASREQGTSYEQYFGPGTRLTVT.

The rearrangement joins TRBV24-1 to TRBJ1-5; TRBD1 aligns across 7 bases. The CDR3 totals 15 residues. After removal of 3 bases from V and 4 bases from J, the junction contained 5 bases not matched to a gene. Germline V gene data show CDR1 as KGHDR and CDR2 as SFDVKD. DNA of the CDR3: TGTGCCACCAGTGATACAGGGGCCCAAAATCAGCCCCAGCATTTT. It specifies CATSDTGAQNQPQHF.

Only a few counts were recorded for this clonotype. The chain recombines TRBV7-8 with TRBJ1-1; D not certain. The CDR3 loop spans 13 amino acids. Germline V gene data show CDR1 as SGHVS and CDR2 as FQNEAQ. Deletions cut 1 base from V and 4 bases from J, with 7 bases between. The CDR3 DNA is TGTGCCAGCAGCTTAGGACCGGCCACTGAAGCTTTCTTT. Amino acids: CASSLGPATEAFF. Variable domain in full (rest from reference TRBV7-8 and TRBJ1-1): GAGVSQSPRYKVAKRGQDVALRCDPISGHVSLFWYQQALGQGPEFLTYFQNEAQLDKSGLPSDRFFAERPEGSVSTLKIQRTQQEDSAVYLCASSLGPATEAFFGQGTRLTVV.

This clonotype came up a few times. The chain uses TRBV12-3 or TRBV12-4 and TRBJ2-2, with 10 positions matching TRBD2. CDR3 length: 16 residues. The V gene end was trimmed by 4 bases and the J gene end by 7 bases; junction bases not matched to a gene: 9. DNA for the CDR3: TGTGCCAGCAGTTATCTAGCGGGGGTGACCCACGGGGAGCTGTTTTTT. This gives the protein CASSYLAGVTHGELFF.

This clonotype was found a few times. This chain connects TRBV28 to TRBJ2-5; possible D gene TRBD1, 5 bases. The V gene's germline CDR1 is MDHEN and CDR2 SYDVKM. The CDR3 sequence is 12 residues long. Trimming removed 6 bases at V and 9 bases at J, with 14 bases between. The CDR3, as DNA: TGTGCCAGCAGCTCCCCAGGGATCCCCCAGTACTTC. Amino acid sequence: CASSSPGIPQYF.

This clonotype was counted at least ten times. CDR3 nucleotides: TGTGCCAGCAGTTTAGAACTAGCGGGGGGGCTTGCCCACAATGAGCAGTTCTTC. Protein: CASSLELAGGLAHNEQFF. The J gene is TRBJ2-1, the V gene TRBV12-3 or TRBV12-4, with 13 bases matching TRBD2. V dropped 1 base and J dropped 5; count of bases not matched to a gene: 8. This CDR3 has 18 residues.

This clonotype was recorded many times. This chain joins TRBV25-1 and TRBJ2-5; possibly TRBD2 for D (6 bases). CDR3 length: 14 amino acids. Germline V CDR1 and CDR2: MGHDK, SYGVNS. Trimming shortened V by 1 base and J by 2 bases, and 8 bases separated the two germline ends. The CDR3 DNA follows: TGTGCCAGCAGTGAATTGGGACTGCAAGAGACCCAGTACTTC. This encodes CASSELGLQETQYF.

This clonotype was seen a few times. The chain uses TRBV4-3 and TRBJ2-2, with unresolved D. V lost 4 bases to trimming and J lost 3 bases, with 9 bases between them. The CDR3 has 14 amino acids. Per the germline V gene, CDR1 is LGHNA and CDR2 is YSLEER. As DNA, the CDR3 is TGCGCCAGCAGCCGGGCTAGAGACACCGGGGAGCTGTTTTTT. Translation: CASSRARDTGELFF.

V and J are TRBV6-1 and TRBJ1-2, with 8 bases lining up with TRBD1. Germline values: CDR1 MNHNS, CDR2 SASEGT. The CDR3 loop spans 14 amino acids. V shed 5 bases, J shed 8 bases, and the junction held 10 bases outside the gene matches. CDR3 region: CASSTPGQGEGYTF. The CDR3 DNA reads as TGTGCCAGCAGTACCCCTGGACAGGGCGAGGGCTACACCTTC.

This clonotype was observed once. V is TRBV9 and J is TRBJ2-7, with 8 bases matching TRBD2. Trimming took 0 bases from V and 2 from J; bases not matched to a gene: 4. CDR3 length: 15 amino acids. From germline, CDR1 is SGDLS and CDR2 YYNGEE. The CDR3 is CASSVGAGGAYEQYF. For the CDR3, the DNA is TGTGCCAGCAGCGTAGGGGCGGGGGGAGCCTACGAGCAGTACTTC.

This clonotype was seen a handful of times. This chain links TRBV5-1 with TRBJ2-2; maybe TRBD1 (7 bases). Germline V gene data show CDR1 as SGHRS and CDR2 as YFSETQ. The CDR3 spans 15 residues. The germline V and J ends were trimmed by 0 bases and 4 bases, with 10 bases remaining between them. The CDR3 loop reads CASSLDRGGTGELFF. CDR3 bases: TGCGCCAGCAGCTTGGACAGGGGAGGCACCGGGGAGCTGTTTTTT.

The chain has TRBV4-3 and TRBJ2-7; the D gene is possibly TRBD1 (7 bases). In germline, CDR1 is LGHNA, CDR2 YSLEER. This CDR3 comprises 16 residues. Deletions cut 0 bases from V and 0 bases from J, with 12 bases between. CDR3 sequence (DNA): TGCGCCAGCAGCCAAGACCCAGGGGGGATCTCCTACGAGCAGTACTTC. Residues: CASSQDPGGISYEQYF.

There are a few counts of this clonotype. The chain links TRBV6-1 to TRBJ1-4; D may be TRBD1 (5 bases). The CDR3 has 15 amino acids. The germline V gene encodes CDR1 MNHNS and CDR2 SASEGT. The V end was cut by 2 bases, the J end by 8 bases, with 15 bases between. In nucleotides, the CDR3 is TGTGCCAGCAGTGAATCGGGGGACCGATGGGAAAAACTGTTTTTT. This encodes CASSESGDRWEKLFF.